This T cell receptor (beta chain) was recovered during a study of cytomegalovirus exposure and HLA in healthy donors. At the level of the study: The 100 to 150 validation repertoires, a later analysis reported, used the same platform as the roughly 700 repertoires from the first cohort.

General observations from the study: Diagnosis of cytomegalovirus status made by the classifier reportedly showed high specificity and sensitivity.

After removal of 7 bases from V and 6 bases from J, the junction contained 5 bases not matched to a gene. The germline V gene has CDR1 SGHDT and CDR2 YYEEEE. The CDR3 is made up of 12 amino acids. Generated by immunoSEQ multiplex PCR, the TCRdb table keeps only in-frame clones and is missing some. The sample has approximately 270,000 clones, roughly 85% seen once. Note on this clone: What it binds is not known.

This TCR was recovered from a young woman in good health and CMV-seronegative. The chain employs TRBV5-6 and TRBJ1-2, with 8 bases lining up with TRBD1. The specimen was PBMCs. The CDR3 nucleotides read TGTGCCAGCGCCCAGGGGGCTAATGGCTACACCTTC. Protein: CASAQGANGYTF.